These 23 T cell receptor beta chains were sequenced from one sample in a study of response to subunit inactivated influenza vaccine. TCRdb recomputed calls from the RT-PCR reads with MiXCR, one row per CDR3 protein. The data show 150,000 to 200,000 distinct CDR3 sequences, approximately 12% seen once. This sample was shared with a second study, whose subject was T cells expressing NK-cell markers. From that study: 5'RACE template switching with UMIs generated TCR beta cDNA.

The specimen comprised CD8+ T cells sorted from PBMCs, sampled roughly 13 days after vaccination. Receptor source: a man over 45 who received an inactivated influenza vaccine.

This clonotype was seen a few times. CDR3 in DNA: TGCGCCAGCAGCCAAGCAGTCGCCTACGAGCAGTACTTC. This encodes CASSQAVAYEQYF. The J gene is TRBJ2-7, the V gene TRBV4-3; D remains ambiguous. Germline CDR1 reads LGHNA; CDR2 reads YSLEER. This CDR3 contains 13 residues. V lost 1 base and J lost 2, with 6 bases in between.

This clonotype was recorded a few times. This rearrangement joins TRBV7-9 to TRBJ2-7; D tentatively reads TRBD1 or TRBD2 (5 bases each). The germline CDR1 and CDR2 sequences are SEHNR and FQNEAQ (reference sequence). The CDR3 is 16 amino acids. The V end lost 4 bases, the J end lost 0 bases, and 16 bases lay between the germline ends. DNA for the CDR3: TGTGCCAGCAGCTCAGCTAAAGGGACGGTCTCCTACGAGCAGTACTTC. Encoded protein: CASSSAKGTVSYEQYF.

This clonotype was detected a few times. This chain links TRBV4-2 with TRBJ2-7; D possibly corresponds to TRBD1 (5 bases). In germline, CDR1 is LGHNA, CDR2 YNFKEQ. CDR3 length: 14 residues. Trimming removed 4 bases from V and 3 bases from J, with 13 bases in between. The chain's CDR3 is CASSPRQTYYEQYF. The CDR3 nucleotides are TGTGCCAGCAGCCCCAGACAGACCTACTACGAGCAGTACTTC.

This clonotype was recorded a few times. V usage is TRBV25-1 and J usage is TRBJ2-2; TRBD1 matches at 9 bases. V trimming: 5 bases; J trimming: 3 bases; junction bases outside the gene matches: 7. The germline gives CDR1 MGHDK, CDR2 SYGVNS. The CDR3 covers 16 residues. The CDR3 loop is CASSPRTGVDTGELFF. The DNA for the CDR3 is TGTGCCAGCAGTCCTCGGACAGGGGTGGACACCGGGGAGCTGTTTTTT.

This clonotype occurred a few times. At one of its ends the junction is not consistent with the germline gene, which may arise from a read error. The rearrangement joins TRBV7-7 to TRBJ1-1, with a tentative D call TRBD1 (5 bases). CDR3 size: 16 residues. The germline V gene has CDR1 SSHAT and CDR2 FNYEAQ (reference sequence). This CDR3 is CASSPWPRDGNTEAFF. The CDR3 DNA reads TGTGCTAGCAGCCCCTGGCCCCGGGACGGGAACACTGAAGCTTTCTTT.

Written as DNA, the CDR3 is TGTGCCAGCAGTTTCCCCACGTGGCTAGCGGGGGGCCTTCACAATGAGCAGTTCTTC. Protein sequence: CASSFPTWLAGGLHNEQFF. The chain recombines TRBV12-3 or TRBV12-4 with TRBJ2-1; 11 bases are shared with TRBD2. The CDR3 runs to 19 residues. V was clipped by 3 bases and J by 5 bases; unmatched bases: 15.

This clonotype was observed at least ten times. This chain joins TRBV13 and TRBJ2-5, with 7 bases fitting TRBD1. The CDR3 totals 16 residues. J was trimmed by 5 bases and V by 1 base; bases with no gene match: 10. CDR1 and CDR2 (germline): PRHDT, FYEKMQ (reference sequence). In DNA form, the CDR3 reads TGTGCCAGCAGCTTAGAGGGACAGACGAGTGACGAGACCCAGTACTTC. It is translated as CASSLEGQTSDETQYF.

This chain links TRBV11-2 with TRBJ2-5; D perhaps matches TRBD1 (6 bases). CDR3 length: 14 residues. Trimming removed 4 bases at V and 1 base at J, with 10 bases between. The germline V gene encodes CDR1 SGHAT and CDR2 FQNNGV. The CDR3 DNA reads TGTGCCAGCAGCTCCCCGACAGGCCAAGAGACCCAGTACTTC. The encoded protein is CASSSPTGQETQYF.

The chain joins TRBV6-1 to TRBJ1-3; D is undetermined. Germline values: CDR1 MNHNS, CDR2 SASEGT. V lost 5 bases and J lost 0, with 14 bases in between. The CDR3 extends over 16 amino acids. CDR3 sequence (DNA): TGTGCCAGCAGTCCTACGCCATTTGTCTCTGGAAACACCATATATTTT. Translation gives CASSPTPFVSGNTIYF.

A few counts support this clonotype. The genes are TRBV4-1 and TRBJ2-1; D uncertain. V was shortened by 1 base and J by 0 bases, with 7 bases between the two germline ends. CDR1 MGHRA and CDR2 YSYEKL come from the germline V gene. CDR3 length: 15 amino acids. The CDR3 loop is CASSQVTSSYNEQFF. The CDR3 DNA is TGCGCCAGCAGCCAAGTAACGAGCTCCTACAATGAGCAGTTCTTC.

This clonotype was seen only a few times. This chain connects TRBV4-3 to TRBJ2-1, with 9 bases lining up with TRBD2. The CDR3 extends over 17 amino acids. Germline V lookup: CDR1 LGHNA, CDR2 YSLEER. Trimming at V came to 0 bases and at J to 7 bases, leaving 10 bases not matched to a gene. Here the CDR3 DNA reads TGCGCCAGCAGCCAAGAGCTCGCCGGACTAGCGTTTAATGAGCAGTTCTTC. Amino acids: CASSQELAGLAFNEQFF.

This clonotype was detected only a few times. The gene calls are TRBV4-2 and TRBJ2-3; 15 bases are a match to TRBD2. V lost 1 base and J lost 0; bases outside the gene matches: 14. The CDR3 is 22 residues long. Germline CDR1 is LGHNA and CDR2 is YNFKEQ. The CDR3 here is CASSQVAPTGTSGGPSTDTQYF. The CDR3 bases are TGTGCCAGCAGCCAAGTCGCCCCAACCGGGACTAGCGGGGGGCCTAGCACAGATACGCAGTATTTT.

Points on this clonotype: This may be a read error, as it is one base from a much larger clone. This rearrangement joins TRBV6-5 to TRBJ2-5; TRBD1 matches 7 bases. CDR1 and CDR2 from the germline V gene are MNHEY and SVGAGI. The CDR3 spans 15 residues. J lost 1 base, V lost 2 bases, and 4 bases had no gene match. In nucleotides, the CDR3 is TGTGCCAGCAGTTACACCCGGACAGGCCAAGAGACCCAGTACTTC. It encodes CASSYTRTGQETQYF.

The genes are TRBV2 and TRBJ2-7, with D possibly TRBD2 on 6 matching bases. Trimming pared 6 bases from V and 5 bases from J, leaving 11 bases between. CDR1 and CDR2 from the germline V gene are SNHLY and FYNNEI. CDR3 length: 12 amino acids. The CDR3 nucleotides read TGTGCCAGCAGCGTTGCGGGAAACGAGCAGTACTTC. Amino acid sequence: CASSVAGNEQYF.

J is TRBJ2-1 and V is TRBV11-2; D possibly corresponds to TRBD2 (6 bases). Trimming took 6 bases from V and 6 from J, leaving 18 bases between them. Germline CDR1 and CDR2: SGHAT and FQNNGV. The length of the CDR3 is 15 residues. In DNA, the CDR3 is TGTGCCAGCAGAGATACACGGGACTCCGTCAATGAGCAGTTCTTC. This codes for CASRDTRDSVNEQFF.

Turning to this clonotype: A much larger clonotype is one base distant, so this may be a read error. The V gene is TRBV7-2, the J gene TRBJ1-4, with D possibly being TRBD1 (6 bases). This CDR3 comprises 16 residues. Germline V CDR1 and CDR2: SGHTA, FQGNSA. DNA of the CDR3: TGTGACAGCAGCCAGCTGCCGGACAGTACAATTGAAAAACTGTTTTTT. Translated, it gives CDSSQLPDSTIEKLFF.

This clonotype showed up just a few times. The gene calls are TRBV5-1 and TRBJ2-7, with 7 positions matching TRBD1. CDR1 is SGHRS and CDR2 is YFSETQ in the germline V gene. Unmatched junction bases numbered 9, after V lost 1 base and J lost 5 bases. There are 15 residues in the CDR3. This CDR3 is CASSLSYRGSHEQYF. The CDR3 nucleotides are TGCGCCAGCAGCTTGAGCTACAGGGGTTCCCACGAGCAGTACTTC.

This clonotype was observed a handful of times. The chain links TRBV4-1 to TRBJ2-7; no firm D call. Germline values: CDR1 MGHRA, CDR2 YSYEKL. CDR3 length: 13 residues. CDR3 bases: TGCTGGCGCAGCCAATTCCTCCTGTACGAGCAGTACTTC. Its translation is CWRSQFLLYEQYF.

Only a few counts were recorded for this clonotype. The J gene is TRBJ2-3, the V gene TRBV10-3; TRBD2 matches at 9 bases. The V and J ends lost 4 bases and 2 bases, in that order; junction bases with no gene match: 7. The germline V gene has CDR1 ENHRY and CDR2 SYGVKD. This CDR3 is 16 amino acids long. The DNA for the CDR3 is TGTGCCATCAGTGTTTTTGGCGGGGGGGCCACAGATACGCAGTATTTT. Protein product: CAISVFGGGATDTQYF.

This clonotype was counted a few times. V is TRBV13 and J is TRBJ2-7; 7 positions agree with TRBD2. The CDR3 loop spans 19 amino acids. CDR1 PRHDT and CDR2 FYEKMQ come from the germline V gene (reference sequence). V dropped 0 bases and J dropped 3; count of bases not matched to a gene: 17. CDR3: CASSLGLGLSRTGSYEQYF. CDR3 coding DNA: TGTGCCAGCAGCTTAGGCCTGGGACTAAGCCGGACGGGGAGCTACGAGCAGTACTTC.

The rearrangement joins TRBV7-8 to TRBJ2-5; 7 positions agree with TRBD1. CDR1 is SGHVS and CDR2 is FQNEAQ in the germline V gene. This CDR3 comprises 14 residues. Losses at the gene ends were 3 bases for V and 6 bases for J; bases not matched to a gene: 7. The DNA for the CDR3 is TGTGCCAGCAGCTTTGAAGGGACAGTGAAGACCCAGTACTTC. This translates into CASSFEGTVKTQYF.

The chain uses TRBV7-9 and TRBJ2-7; TRBD2 matches at 13 bases. The germline CDR1 and CDR2 sequences are SEHNR and FQNEAQ (reference sequence). There are 16 residues in the CDR3. V shed 5 bases, J shed 3 bases, and the junction held 7 bases outside the gene matches. CDR3 in amino acids: CASSPGTSGAFYEQYF. DNA of the CDR3: TGTGCCAGCAGCCCGGGGACTAGCGGGGCGTTCTACGAGCAGTACTTC.

This clonotype occurred many times. The rearrangement joins TRBV5-6 to TRBJ1-5; D call uncertain. The germline gives CDR1 SGHDT, CDR2 YYEEEE. This CDR3 contains 16 residues. V was clipped by 3 bases and J by 1 base, with 14 bases between them. The CDR3: CASSSFAVGSNQPQHF. The CDR3 bases are TGTGCCAGCAGCTCCTTCGCGGTGGGAAGCAATCAGCCCCAGCATTTT.